This passage covers 25 T cell receptor beta chains from one sample sequenced in a study of blood T cell repertoires in COVID-19. Produced via immunoSEQ multiplex PCR; TCRdb's table is partial and in-frame only. The table records about 170,000 clones, 70% to 90% of them present only once. Sample: peripheral blood. The receptors were sampled from a man aged 55 to 70 who had recovered from COVID-19.

This chain joins TRBV3-1 (or the pseudogene TRBV3-2) and TRBJ1-1; D is undetermined. The CDR3 length is 13 residues. The ends were cut back, 0 bases at V and 10 bases at J, with 12 bases in the middle. The germline V gene encodes CDR1 LGHDT and CDR2 YNNKEL (reference sequence). The CDR3 loop reads CASSQDRGGLAFF. The CDR3 region has the DNA TGTGCCAGCAGCCAAGATCGAGGAGGGTTAGCTTTCTTT.

The chain recombines TRBV19 with TRBJ1-2; D might be TRBD1 (6 bases). The CDR3 is 15 amino acids. V lost 3 bases and J 4 bases, leaving 15 bases between the germline ends. Germline values: CDR1 LNHDA, CDR2 SQIVND (reference sequence). The CDR3 loop reads CASSIGGGGSYGYTF. The DNA for the CDR3 is TGTGCCAGTAGTATTGGGGGCGGAGGTAGCTATGGCTACACCTTC.

This chain uses TRBV7-8 with TRBJ2-3, with TRBD2 matching 10 bases. This CDR3 region has 15 residues. CDR1 and CDR2 from the germline V gene are SGHVS and FQNEAQ. The V and J ends lost 5 bases and 6 bases, in that order; junction bases with no gene match: 8. This chain's CDR3 is CASSQGTSEGDTQYF. The CDR3 bases are TGTGCCAGCAGCCAAGGGACTAGCGAGGGGGATACGCAGTATTTT.

The genes are TRBV11-3 and TRBJ2-2; 7 positions match TRBD2. The J segment lost 3 bases and the V segment lost 5 bases, leaving 6 bases of the junction unmatched. There are 15 residues in the CDR3. Germline CDR1 reads SGHNT; CDR2 reads YENEEA. The CDR3 nucleotides read TGTGCCAGCAGCCCGGGGGGACGATACACCGGGGAGCTGTTTTTT. It yields the protein CASSPGGRYTGELFF. The whole variable domain, remainder taken from reference TRBV11-3 and TRBJ2-2, is EAGVVQSPRYKIIEKKQPVAFWCNPISGHNTLYWYLQNLGQGPELLIRYENEEAVDDSQLPKDRFSAERLKGVDSTLKIQPAELGDSAVYLCASSPGGRYTGELFFGEGSRLTVL.

V is TRBV9 and J is TRBJ1-2, with a tentative D call TRBD1 (6 bases). CDR1 is SGDLS, CDR2 YYNGEE, per germline. V lost 4 bases and J lost 2, with 21 bases in between. The CDR3 loop spans 17 amino acids. This chain's CDR3 is CASSSTSTGTPNYGYTF. The CDR3 DNA sequence: TGTGCCAGCAGCTCAACCAGTACCGGGACACCGAACTATGGCTACACCTTC.

The V call is TRBV14, the J call TRBJ2-1; 8 bases map to TRBD2. The CDR3 extends over 16 amino acids. V was clipped by 0 bases and J by 5 bases; unmatched bases: 6. CDR1 is SGHDN and CDR2 is FVKESK in the germline V gene. The CDR3 here is CASSQDRGGIDNEQFF. The CDR3 DNA reads TGTGCCAGCAGCCAAGATCGGGGGGGGATAGACAATGAGCAGTTCTTC.

This clone was seen only once. The V and J genes are TRBV28 and TRBJ1-1, with D possibly TRBD1 on 5 matching bases. The CDR3 contains 15 residues. Germline assignment: CDR1 MDHEN and CDR2 SYDVKM. The ends were cut back, 1 base at V and 4 bases at J, with 13 bases in the middle. CDR3 DNA sequence: TGTGCCAGCAGTTTATCATTGGGGCTGAGCACTGAAGCTTTCTTT. It translates to CASSLSLGLSTEAFF.

This rearrangement joins TRBV9 to TRBJ1-1; D unclear. The CDR3 loop spans 11 amino acids. Germline-derived CDR1 and CDR2 are SGDLS and YYNGEE. Trimming left V 5 bases short and J 4 bases short, with 6 bases between. DNA for the CDR3: TGTGCCAGCAGGAGGCGCACTGAAGCTTTCTTT. Translation gives CASRRRTEAFF.

The CDR3 DNA is TGTGCCAGCAGCCTTGATAGCGGGTCCTCCTACGAGCAGTACTTC. Protein sequence: CASSLDSGSSYEQYF. The chain carries TRBV13 and TRBJ2-7; 7 nucleotides match TRBD2. CDR1 is PRHDT, CDR2 FYEKMQ, per germline (reference sequence). V lost 5 bases to trimming and J lost 0 bases; unmatched junction nucleotides: 7. This CDR3 comprises 15 residues.

The chain links TRBV7-2 to TRBJ2-2; 7 bases are a match to TRBD1. CDR3 length equals 13 residues. Germline CDR1 SGHTA, CDR2 FQGNSA. V lost 5 bases to trimming and J lost 7 bases; unmatched junction nucleotides: 4. CDR3 region: CASSKTGDGELFF. In nucleotides, the CDR3 is TGTGCCAGCAGCAAAACAGGGGACGGGGAGCTGTTTTTT.

The rearrangement uses TRBV15 and TRBJ1-5; possible D gene TRBD1, 6 bases. This CDR3 is built from 14 residues. Germline CDR1 and CDR2: LNHNV and YYDKDF (reference sequence). V shed 5 bases and J shed 7 bases, with 15 bases lying between them. In DNA, the CDR3 is TGTGCCACCAGCCCTGGACCGGGGGGCCAGCCCCAGCATTTT. Translation gives CATSPGPGGQPQHF.

The chain joins TRBV5-1 to TRBJ2-1; 7 nucleotides match TRBD1. The junction had 7 bases not matched to a gene; V was cut back by 3 bases and J by 7 bases. The CDR3 runs to 14 residues. CDR1 SGHRS and CDR2 YFSETQ come from the germline V gene. Here the CDR3 reads CASSSQTGSNEQFF. The CDR3 coding sequence is TGCGCCAGCAGCTCACAGACAGGGAGTAATGAGCAGTTCTTC.

This clone was counted a single time. CDR3: CASRSGGRYHGELFF. CDR3 nucleotide sequence: TGTGCCAGCAGGTCAGGGGGGCGGTATCACGGGGAGCTGTTTTTT. The rearrangement joins TRBV27 to TRBJ2-2; tentative D call: TRBD1 (7 bases). Germline CDR1 reads MNHEY; CDR2 reads SMNVEV (reference sequence). Trimming took off 6 bases at V and 7 bases at J, with 18 bases between the two ends. CDR3 length: 15 residues.

The chain links TRBV6-5 to TRBJ2-2; possibly TRBD2 for D (5 bases). CDR1 and CDR2 from the germline V gene are MNHEY and SVGAGI. This CDR3 is built from 14 residues. V dropped 2 bases and J dropped 7 bases, with 11 bases sitting between them. CDR3 in amino acids: CASSYPRGGGELFF. The DNA of the CDR3 is TGTGCCAGCAGTTACCCCCGTGGAGGCGGGGAGCTGTTTTTT.

The chain has TRBV12-3 or TRBV12-4 and TRBJ2-3; TRBD2 might be the D (5 bases). V lost 9 bases and J 10 bases, leaving 14 bases between the germline ends. The CDR3 totals 11 residues. The CDR3 sequence is CASTTSGAQYF. The CDR3 DNA reads TGTGCCAGTACTACTAGTGGTGCGCAGTATTTT.

The chain recombines TRBV7-2 with TRBJ2-2; 8 bases align to TRBD1. CDR1 and CDR2 from the germline V gene are SGHTA and FQGNSA. The CDR3 has 15 residues. J gave up 4 bases and V 8 bases, and 9 bases lay outside the gene matches. The CDR3 coding sequence is TGTGCCAGCGTCCGGGACAGGTTTTCCACCGGGGAGCTGTTTTTT. It specifies CASVRDRFSTGELFF.

V gene TRBV27 combines with J gene TRBJ2-1; 9 positions match TRBD1. The CDR3 sequence is 16 residues long. Looked up from germline, CDR1 is MNHEY and CDR2 is SMNVEV (reference sequence). The V and J ends lost 3 bases and 5 bases, in that order; junction bases with no gene match: 8. In DNA, the CDR3 is TGTGCCAGCAGTTTGCTCCCGGGACAGGGCAACAATGAGCAGTTCTTC. As protein: CASSLLPGQGNNEQFF.

This chain links TRBV5-6 with TRBJ1-6; 8 bases are a match to TRBD1. This CDR3 spans 16 amino acids. The trim removed 1 base at V and 9 bases at J, leaving 9 bases unmatched. CDR1 and CDR2 from the germline V gene are SGHDT and YYEEEE. The DNA for the CDR3 is TGTGCCAGCAGCTTGCTTCCCCAGGGGGCGGGTTCACCCCTCCACTTT. Translation: CASSLLPQGAGSPLHF.

The rearrangement links TRBV5-4 to TRBJ1-4; perhaps TRBD1 as D (5 bases). CDR1 SGHNT and CDR2 YYREEE come from the germline V gene (reference sequence). V was clipped by 4 bases and J by 2 bases, with 12 bases between them. The CDR3 is made up of 15 amino acids. CDR3 bases: TGTGCCAGCAGCGGGGCCCCCGGGACTAATGAAAAACTGTTTTTT. Its translation: CASSGAPGTNEKLFF.

The rearrangement links TRBV19 to TRBJ1-4, with D unclear. Trimming pared 0 bases from V and 0 bases from J, leaving 14 bases between. The CDR3 consists of 18 residues. CDR1 LNHDA and CDR2 SQIVND come from the germline V gene (reference sequence). The chain's CDR3 is CASSIDLYTGATNEKLFF. CDR3 bases: TGTGCCAGTAGTATAGATCTCTACACGGGTGCAACTAATGAAAAACTGTTTTTT.

This clone was seen a few times. J is TRBJ1-1 and V is TRBV5-4; D remains unclear. Germline CDR1 SGHNT, CDR2 YYREEE (reference sequence). Between the trimmed V and J ends, which lost 0 bases and 4 bases, there was a span of 10 bases. The CDR3 is 14 residues long. The CDR3 bases are TGTGCCAGCAGCTTGGTCCCCAGAAGCACTGAAGCTTTCTTT. As protein: CASSLVPRSTEAFF.

V and J are TRBV7-6 and TRBJ1-1; weak D call: TRBD1 (5 bases). This CDR3 contains 12 residues. CDR1 and CDR2 (germline): SGHVS, FNYEAQ. Trimming cost V 6 bases and J 1 base, with 6 bases left between them. CDR3 nucleotide sequence: TGTGCCAGCAGTAGGGGGAACACTGAAGCTTTCTTT. Translating it yields CASSRGNTEAFF.

The V call is TRBV30, the J call TRBJ1-1; tentatively, D is TRBD1 (6 bases). CDR1 and CDR2 from the germline V gene are GTSNPN and SVGIG (reference sequence). V dropped 0 bases and J dropped 5 bases, with 10 bases sitting between them. CDR3 length: 13 residues. The CDR3 sequence is CAWSVQGLTEAFF. The CDR3 DNA follows: TGTGCCTGGAGTGTTCAGGGGTTGACTGAAGCTTTCTTT.

V gene TRBV6-5 combines with J gene TRBJ1-1, with D possibly being TRBD1 (6 bases). The V end lost 0 bases, the J end lost 4 bases, and 9 bases lay between the germline ends. The CDR3 consists of 14 residues. In germline, CDR1 is MNHEY, CDR2 SVGAGI. The CDR3, as DNA: TGTGCCAGCAGTTACTCGCCAGGGGTCACTGAAGCTTTCTTT. It yields the protein CASSYSPGVTEAFF.

The chain has TRBV11-2 and TRBJ2-1; 7 bases agree with TRBD1. J gave up 9 bases and V 3 bases, and 8 bases lay outside the gene matches. Germline values: CDR1 SGHAT, CDR2 FQNNGV. This CDR3 contains 14 residues. The CDR3 loop reads CASSFDRVYVEQFF. The CDR3 DNA sequence: TGTGCCAGCAGCTTTGACAGGGTTTACGTTGAGCAGTTCTTC.